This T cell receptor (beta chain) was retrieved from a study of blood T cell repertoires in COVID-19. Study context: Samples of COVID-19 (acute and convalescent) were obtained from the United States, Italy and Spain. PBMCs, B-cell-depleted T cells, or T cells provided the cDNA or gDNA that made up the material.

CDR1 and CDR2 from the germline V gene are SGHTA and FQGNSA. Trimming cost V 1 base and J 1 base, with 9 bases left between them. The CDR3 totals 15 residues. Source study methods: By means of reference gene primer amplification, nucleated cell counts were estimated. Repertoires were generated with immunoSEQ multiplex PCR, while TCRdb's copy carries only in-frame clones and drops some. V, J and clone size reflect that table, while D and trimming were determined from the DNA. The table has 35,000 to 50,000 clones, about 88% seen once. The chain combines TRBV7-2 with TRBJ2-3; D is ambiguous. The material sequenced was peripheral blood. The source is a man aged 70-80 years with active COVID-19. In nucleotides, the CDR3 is TGTGCCAGCAGCTTAGTACTCCTGGGCACAGATACGCAGTATTTT. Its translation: CASSLVLLGTDTQYF.